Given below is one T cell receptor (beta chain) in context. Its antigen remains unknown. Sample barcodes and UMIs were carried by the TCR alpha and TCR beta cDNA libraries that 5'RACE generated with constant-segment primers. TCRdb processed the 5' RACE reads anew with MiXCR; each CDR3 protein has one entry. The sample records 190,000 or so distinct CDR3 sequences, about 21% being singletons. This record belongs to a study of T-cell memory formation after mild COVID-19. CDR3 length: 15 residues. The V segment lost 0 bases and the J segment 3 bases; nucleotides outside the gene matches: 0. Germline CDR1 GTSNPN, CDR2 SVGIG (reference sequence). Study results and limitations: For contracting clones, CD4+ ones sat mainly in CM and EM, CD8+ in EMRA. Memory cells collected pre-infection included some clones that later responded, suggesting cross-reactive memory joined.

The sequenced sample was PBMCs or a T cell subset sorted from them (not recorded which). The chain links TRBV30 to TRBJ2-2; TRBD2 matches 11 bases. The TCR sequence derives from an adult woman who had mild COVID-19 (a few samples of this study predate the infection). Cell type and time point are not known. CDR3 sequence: CAWSVLAGDTGELFF. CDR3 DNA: TGTGCCTGGAGTGTACTAGCGGGAGACACCGGGGAGCTGTTTTTT.